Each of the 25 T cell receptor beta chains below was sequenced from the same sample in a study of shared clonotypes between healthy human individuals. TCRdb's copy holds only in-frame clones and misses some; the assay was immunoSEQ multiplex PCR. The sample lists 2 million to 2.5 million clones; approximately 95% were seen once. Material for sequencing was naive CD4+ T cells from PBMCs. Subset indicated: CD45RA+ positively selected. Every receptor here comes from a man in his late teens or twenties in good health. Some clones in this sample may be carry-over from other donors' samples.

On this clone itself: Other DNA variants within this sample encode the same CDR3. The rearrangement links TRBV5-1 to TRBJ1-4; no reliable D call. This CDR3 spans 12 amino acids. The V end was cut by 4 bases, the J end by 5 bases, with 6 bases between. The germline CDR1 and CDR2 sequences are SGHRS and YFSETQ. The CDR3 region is CASSPSNEKLFF. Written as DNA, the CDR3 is TGCGCCAGCAGCCCTTCGAATGAAAAACTGTTTTTT.

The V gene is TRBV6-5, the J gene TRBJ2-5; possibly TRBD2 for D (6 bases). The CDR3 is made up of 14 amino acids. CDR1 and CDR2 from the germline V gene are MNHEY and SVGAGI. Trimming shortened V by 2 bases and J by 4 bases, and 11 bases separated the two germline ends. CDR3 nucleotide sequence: TGTGCCAGCAGTTACGTGGGAGCGGGAGAGACCCAGTACTTC. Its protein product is CASSYVGAGETQYF.

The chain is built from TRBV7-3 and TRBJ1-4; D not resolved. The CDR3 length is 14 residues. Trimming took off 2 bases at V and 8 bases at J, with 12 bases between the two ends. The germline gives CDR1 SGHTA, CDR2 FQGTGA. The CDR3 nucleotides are TGTGCCAGCAGCTTAGGCTGGGCAGGAGAAAAACTGTTTTTT. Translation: CASSLGWAGEKLFF. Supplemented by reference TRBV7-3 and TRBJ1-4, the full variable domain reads GAGVSQTPSNKVTEKGKYVELRCDPISGHTALYWYRQSLGQGPEFLIYFQGTGAADDSGLPNDRFFAVRPEGSVSTLKIQRTERGDSAVYLCASSLGWAGEKLFFGSGTQLSVL.

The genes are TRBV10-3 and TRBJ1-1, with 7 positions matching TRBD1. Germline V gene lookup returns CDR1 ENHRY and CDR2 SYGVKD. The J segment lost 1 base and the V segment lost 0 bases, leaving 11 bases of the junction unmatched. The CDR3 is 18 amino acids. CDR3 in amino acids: CAISESPGQTFANTEAFF. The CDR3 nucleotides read TGTGCCATCAGTGAGTCCCCGGGACAGACCTTTGCGAACACTGAAGCTTTCTTT.

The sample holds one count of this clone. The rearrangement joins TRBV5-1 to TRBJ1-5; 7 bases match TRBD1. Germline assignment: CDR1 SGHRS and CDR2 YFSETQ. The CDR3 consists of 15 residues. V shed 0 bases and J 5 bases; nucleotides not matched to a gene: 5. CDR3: CASSLVGGRDQPQHF. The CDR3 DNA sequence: TGCGCCAGCAGCTTGGTAGGGGGCAGAGATCAGCCCCAGCATTTT.

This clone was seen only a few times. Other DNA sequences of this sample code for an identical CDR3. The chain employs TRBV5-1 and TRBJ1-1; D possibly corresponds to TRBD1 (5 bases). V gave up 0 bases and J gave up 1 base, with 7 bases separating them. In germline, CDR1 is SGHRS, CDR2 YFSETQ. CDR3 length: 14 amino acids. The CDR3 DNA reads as TGCGCCAGCAGCTTGGACAGGAGGAACACTGAAGCTTTCTTT. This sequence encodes CASSLDRRNTEAFF.

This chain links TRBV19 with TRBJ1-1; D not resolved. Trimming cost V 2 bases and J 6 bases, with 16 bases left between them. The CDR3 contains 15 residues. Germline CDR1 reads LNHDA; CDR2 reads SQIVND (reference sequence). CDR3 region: CASSIPRTFGAEAFF. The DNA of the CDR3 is TGTGCCAGTAGTATACCCCGGACGTTTGGGGCTGAAGCTTTCTTT.

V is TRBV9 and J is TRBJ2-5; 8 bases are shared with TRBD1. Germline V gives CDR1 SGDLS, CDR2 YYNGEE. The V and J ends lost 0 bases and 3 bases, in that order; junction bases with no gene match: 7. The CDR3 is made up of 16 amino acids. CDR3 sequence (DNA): TGTGCCAGCAGCGTAGGGGCAGGGGGCGCGGAAGAGACCCAGTACTTC. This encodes CASSVGAGGAEETQYF.

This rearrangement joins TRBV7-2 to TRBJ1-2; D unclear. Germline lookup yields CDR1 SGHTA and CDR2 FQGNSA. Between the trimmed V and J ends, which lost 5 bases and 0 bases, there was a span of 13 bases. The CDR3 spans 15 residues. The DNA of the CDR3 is TGTGCCAGCAGCCACCAGGTGACAACTAACTATGGCTACACCTTC. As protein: CASSHQVTTNYGYTF.

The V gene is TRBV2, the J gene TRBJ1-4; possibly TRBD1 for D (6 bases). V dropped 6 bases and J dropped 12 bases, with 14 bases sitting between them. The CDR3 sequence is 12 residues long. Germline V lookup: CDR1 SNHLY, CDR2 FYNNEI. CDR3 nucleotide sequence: TGTGCCAGCAGACTAGGGGGTGCGGAACTGTTTTTT. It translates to CASRLGGAELFF. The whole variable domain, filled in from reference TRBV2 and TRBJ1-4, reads EPEVTQTPSHQVTQMGQEVILRCVPISNHLYFYWYRQILGQKVEFLVSFYNNEISEKSEIFDDQFSVERPDGSNFTLKIRSTKLEDSAMYFCASRLGGAELFFGSGTQLSVL.

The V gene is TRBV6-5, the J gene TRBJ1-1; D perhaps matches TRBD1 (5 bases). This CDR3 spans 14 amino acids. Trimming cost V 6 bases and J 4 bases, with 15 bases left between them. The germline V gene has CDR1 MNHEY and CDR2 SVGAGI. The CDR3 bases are TGTGCCAGCAGGGGGGTCGGGGCTTTCACTGAAGCTTTCTTT. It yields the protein CASRGVGAFTEAFF.

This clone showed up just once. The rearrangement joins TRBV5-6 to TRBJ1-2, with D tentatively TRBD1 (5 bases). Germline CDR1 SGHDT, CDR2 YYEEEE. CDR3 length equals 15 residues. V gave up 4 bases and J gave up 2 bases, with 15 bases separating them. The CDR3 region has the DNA TGTGCCAGCAGCCACGGGACCGGTCCCAACTATGGCTACACCTTC. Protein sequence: CASSHGTGPNYGYTF.

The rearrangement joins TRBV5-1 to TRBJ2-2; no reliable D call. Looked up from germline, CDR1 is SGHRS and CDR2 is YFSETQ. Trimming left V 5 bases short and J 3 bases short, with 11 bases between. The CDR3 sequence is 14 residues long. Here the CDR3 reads CASRLTSDTGELFF. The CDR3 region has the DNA TGCGCCAGCAGGTTAACCAGTGACACCGGGGAGCTGTTTTTT.

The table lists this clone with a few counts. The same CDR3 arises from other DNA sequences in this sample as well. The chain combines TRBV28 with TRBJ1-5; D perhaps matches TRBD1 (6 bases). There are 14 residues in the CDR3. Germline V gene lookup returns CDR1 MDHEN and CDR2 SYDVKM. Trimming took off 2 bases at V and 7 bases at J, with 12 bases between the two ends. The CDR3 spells CASSLRGAGQPQHF. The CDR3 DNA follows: TGTGCCAGCAGTTTACGGGGGGCAGGGCAGCCCCAGCATTTT.

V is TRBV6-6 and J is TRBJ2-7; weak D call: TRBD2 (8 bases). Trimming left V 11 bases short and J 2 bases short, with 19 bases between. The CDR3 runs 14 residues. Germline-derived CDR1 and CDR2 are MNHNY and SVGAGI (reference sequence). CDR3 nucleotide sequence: TGTGCCTCCGGACGGGAGGGGGCCCCCTACGAGCAGTACTTC. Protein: CASGREGAPYEQYF.

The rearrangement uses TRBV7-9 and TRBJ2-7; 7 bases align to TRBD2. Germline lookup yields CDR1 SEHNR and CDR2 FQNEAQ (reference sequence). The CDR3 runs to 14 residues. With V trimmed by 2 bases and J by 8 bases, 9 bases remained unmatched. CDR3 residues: CASSLLAGERKQYF. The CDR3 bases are TGTGCCAGCAGCTTACTGGCGGGAGAACGGAAGCAGTACTTC.

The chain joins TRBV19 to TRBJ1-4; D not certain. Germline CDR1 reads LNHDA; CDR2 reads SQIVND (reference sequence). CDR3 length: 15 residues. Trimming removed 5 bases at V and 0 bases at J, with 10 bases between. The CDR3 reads CASSLPRATNEKLFF. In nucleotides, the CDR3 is TGTGCCAGTAGTCTCCCCCGGGCAACTAATGAAAAACTGTTTTTT.

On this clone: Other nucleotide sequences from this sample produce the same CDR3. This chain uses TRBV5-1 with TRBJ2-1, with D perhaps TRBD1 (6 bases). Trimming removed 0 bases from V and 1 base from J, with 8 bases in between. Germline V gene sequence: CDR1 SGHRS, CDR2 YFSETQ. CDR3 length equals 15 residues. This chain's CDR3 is CASSLAGQSYNEQFF. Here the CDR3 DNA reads TGCGCCAGCAGCTTGGCCGGACAGTCCTACAATGAGCAGTTCTTC.

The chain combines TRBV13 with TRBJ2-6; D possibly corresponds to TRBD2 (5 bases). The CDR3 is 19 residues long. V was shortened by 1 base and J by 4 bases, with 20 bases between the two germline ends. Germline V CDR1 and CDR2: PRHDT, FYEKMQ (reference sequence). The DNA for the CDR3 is TGTGCCAGCAGCTTAGAGTCCGGGTCAGAGGGTGGCGGGGCCAACGTCCTGACTTTC. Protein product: CASSLESGSEGGGANVLTF.

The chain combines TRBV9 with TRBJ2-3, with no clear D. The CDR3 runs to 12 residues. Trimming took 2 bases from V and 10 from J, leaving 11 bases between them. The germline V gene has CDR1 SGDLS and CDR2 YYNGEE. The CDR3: CASSVVTMPQYF. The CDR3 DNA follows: TGTGCCAGCAGCGTCGTTACCATGCCGCAGTATTTT.

The CDR3 bases are TGTGCCAGCAGCCCCGAGTCGGGTAAGCAGTTCTTC. Protein sequence: CASSPESGKQFF. The chain recombines TRBV11-1 with TRBJ2-1; no definite D call. With 5 bases removed from V and 11 bases from J, the gap between germline ends came to 13 bases. The CDR3 loop spans 12 amino acids. Germline lookup yields CDR1 SGHAT and CDR2 FQDESV (reference sequence). The entire variable domain, with the rest obtained from reference TRBV11-1 and TRBJ2-1, is as follows: EAEVAQSPRYKITEKSQAVAFWCDPISGHATLYWYRQILGQGPELLVQFQDESVVDDSQLPKDRFSAERLKGVDSTLKIQPAELGDSAMYLCASSPESGKQFFGPGTRLTVL.

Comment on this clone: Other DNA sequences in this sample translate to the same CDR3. CDR3 sequence (DNA): TGCGCCAGCAGCTTGGCCGGGTCAAACACCGGGGAGCTGTTTTTT. Amino acids: CASSLAGSNTGELFF. The rearrangement links TRBV5-1 to TRBJ2-2; no reliable D call. Germline V lookup: CDR1 SGHRS, CDR2 YFSETQ. The CDR3 length is 15 residues. Trimming pared 0 bases from V and 2 bases from J, leaving 8 bases between.

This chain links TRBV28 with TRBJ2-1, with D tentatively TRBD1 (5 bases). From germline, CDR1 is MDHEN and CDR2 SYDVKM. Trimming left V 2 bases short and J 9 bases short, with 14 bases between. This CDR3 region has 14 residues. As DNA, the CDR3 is TGTGCCAGCAGTTTAAGTGGGTCTCAGGGTGAGCAGTTCTTC. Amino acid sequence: CASSLSGSQGEQFF. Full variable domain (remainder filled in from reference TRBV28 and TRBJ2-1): DVKVTQSSRYLVKRTGEKVFLECVQDMDHENMFWYRQDPGLGLRLIYFSYDVKMKEKGDIPEGYSVSREKKERFSLILESASTNQTSMYLCASSLSGSQGEQFFGPGTRLTVL.

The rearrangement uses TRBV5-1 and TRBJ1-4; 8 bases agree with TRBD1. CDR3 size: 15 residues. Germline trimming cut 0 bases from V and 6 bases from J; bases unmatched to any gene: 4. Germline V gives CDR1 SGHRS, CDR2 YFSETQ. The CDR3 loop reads CASSLAVQGDEKLFF. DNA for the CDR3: TGCGCCAGCAGCTTGGCCGTACAGGGGGATGAAAAACTGTTTTTT.

CDR3 sequence: CASSQGVDGSYEQYF. In nucleotides, the CDR3 is TGTGCCAGCAGCCAAGGGGTTGACGGATCCTACGAGCAGTACTTC. The V gene is TRBV4-2, the J gene TRBJ2-7; unclear D gene. The CDR3 runs to 15 residues. Germline CDR1 is LGHNA and CDR2 is YNFKEQ. Trimming left V 1 base short and J 1 base short, with 11 bases between.